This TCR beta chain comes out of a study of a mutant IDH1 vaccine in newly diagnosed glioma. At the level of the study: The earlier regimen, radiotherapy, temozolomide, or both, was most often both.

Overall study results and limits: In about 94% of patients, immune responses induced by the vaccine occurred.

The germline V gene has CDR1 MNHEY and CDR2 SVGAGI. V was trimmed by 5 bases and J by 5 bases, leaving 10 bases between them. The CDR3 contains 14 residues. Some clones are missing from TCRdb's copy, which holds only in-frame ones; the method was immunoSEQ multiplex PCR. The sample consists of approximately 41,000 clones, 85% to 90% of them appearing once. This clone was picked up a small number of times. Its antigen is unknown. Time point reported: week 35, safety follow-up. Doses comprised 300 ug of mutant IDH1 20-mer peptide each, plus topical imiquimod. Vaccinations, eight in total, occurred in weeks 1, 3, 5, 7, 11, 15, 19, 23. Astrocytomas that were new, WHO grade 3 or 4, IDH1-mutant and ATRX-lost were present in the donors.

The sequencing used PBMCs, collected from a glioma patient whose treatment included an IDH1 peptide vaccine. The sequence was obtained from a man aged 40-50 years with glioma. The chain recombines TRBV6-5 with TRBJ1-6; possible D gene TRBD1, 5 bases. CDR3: CASSQEGNNSPLHF. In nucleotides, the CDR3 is TGTGCCAGCAGTCAAGAGGGGAATAATTCACCCCTCCACTTT.